These 20 T cell receptor beta chains came from one sample sequenced in a study of cytomegalovirus exposure and HLA in healthy donors. Primers for the PCR totalled 60 Vbeta and 13 Jbeta. Produced via immunoSEQ multiplex PCR; TCRdb's table is partial and in-frame only. The profile covers 150,000 to 200,000 clones, with more than 60% appearing a single time and around 8.3% taken by the ten largest. Material: PBMCs. The receptors originated from a woman between 35 and 50 years old in good health and CMV-seropositive.

This clone turned up a few times. The chain couples TRBV4-2 to TRBJ1-5; 10 positions match TRBD1. CDR3 length: 13 residues. V shed 6 bases, J shed 7 bases, and the junction held 3 bases outside the gene matches. Germline assignment: CDR1 LGHNA and CDR2 YNFKEQ. DNA for the CDR3: TGTGCCAGCAGGGACAGGGGGAGGCAGCCCCAGCATTTT. Translation: CASRDRGRQPQHF.

The CDR3 DNA reads TGTGCCAGCTCACCACCGGGAGTAAATAGCAATCAGCCCCAGCATTTT. Protein product: CASSPPGVNSNQPQHF. This chain links TRBV18 with TRBJ1-5; D not certain. The CDR3 length is 16 residues. Trimming removed 0 bases from V and 0 bases from J, with 9 bases in between. CDR1 is KGHSH and CDR2 is LQKENI in the germline V gene.

This clone occurred a few times. The rearrangement joins TRBV7-3 to TRBJ1-1; TRBD1 might be the D (6 bases). V was cut by 1 base and J by 2 bases, with 14 bases left in between. Germline-derived CDR1 and CDR2 are SGHTA and FQGTGA. CDR3 length equals 16 residues. The CDR3 protein is CASSLMPMGQNTEAFF. Here the CDR3 DNA reads TGTGCCAGCAGCTTAATGCCAATGGGACAAAACACTGAAGCTTTCTTT.

The chain joins TRBV7-2 to TRBJ2-1, with no clear D. V was cut by 0 bases and J by 4 bases, with 4 bases left in between. Germline CDR1 and CDR2: SGHTA and FQGNSA. This CDR3 is built from 13 residues. CDR3 in amino acids: CASSLAQYNEQFF. In nucleotides, the CDR3 is TGTGCCAGCAGCTTAGCCCAATACAATGAGCAGTTCTTC.

The chain recombines TRBV10-2 with TRBJ1-1; no firm D call. Germline V gene sequence: CDR1 WSHSY, CDR2 SAAADI. The V and J ends lost 10 bases and 11 bases respectively, with 20 bases between them. CDR3 length: 12 amino acids. The DNA of the CDR3 is TGCGCCACCCTGGGAGAGAACCGTTTGGCTTTCTTT. Translating it yields CATLGENRLAFF.

In its sample, this clone was seen once. The V gene is TRBV28, the J gene TRBJ2-2; 7 positions match TRBD1. V dropped 6 bases and J dropped 4; count of bases not matched to a gene: 2. Germline CDR1 reads MDHEN; CDR2 reads SYDVKM. There are 13 residues in the CDR3. The CDR3 region is CASRTGVTGELFF. CDR3 nucleotide sequence: TGTGCCAGCAGAACAGGGGTCACCGGGGAGCTGTTTTTT.

A single count supports this clone. The gene calls are TRBV7-3 and TRBJ2-3, with a tentative D call TRBD1 (6 bases). V shed 4 bases and J shed 2 bases, with 10 bases lying between them. In germline, CDR1 is SGHTA, CDR2 FQGTGA. The CDR3 is made up of 14 amino acids. The CDR3: CASSSQGNTDTQYF. In DNA, the CDR3 is TGTGCCAGCAGCTCTCAGGGGAACACAGATACGCAGTATTTT.

This chain uses TRBV5-1 with TRBJ1-2; D uncertain. The germline CDR1 and CDR2 sequences are SGHRS and YFSETQ. This CDR3 is 15 amino acids long. Trimming shortened V by 0 bases and J by 4 bases, and 13 bases separated the two germline ends. The CDR3 sequence: CASSLGTPWGYGYTF. DNA for the CDR3: TGCGCCAGCAGCTTGGGGACTCCCTGGGGCTATGGCTACACCTTC.

The chain has TRBV5-8 and TRBJ1-1; D is unclear. The CDR3 extends over 15 amino acids. The germline V gene has CDR1 SGHTS and CDR2 YDEGEE. V shed 4 bases and J shed 6 bases, with 19 bases lying between them. CDR3 sequence (DNA): TGTGCCAGCAGCCGCAAGAGCCGGAGTCATCCTGAAGCTTTCTTT. Amino acid sequence: CASSRKSRSHPEAFF.

This chain links TRBV10-3 with TRBJ1-2; the match to TRBD1 covers 11 bases. The CDR3 length is 13 residues. V lost 6 bases and J lost 6; bases outside the gene matches: 3. Germline V gene lookup returns CDR1 ENHRY and CDR2 SYGVKD. CDR3 sequence (DNA): TGTGCCATCAGCCTGGGACAGGGGGATGGCTACACCTTC. Its protein product is CAISLGQGDGYTF.

Details on this clone: One end of the junction is discordant with germline, which a read error may explain. Other DNA sequences in the sample encode the same CDR3. The chain links TRBV6-5 to TRBJ2-5; 8 nucleotides agree with TRBD2. The CDR3 is made up of 15 amino acids. Germline CDR1 is MNHEY and CDR2 is SVGAGI. The CDR3 nucleotides read TGTGCCAGTAGTTATGGCGGGAGGATCCAAGAGACCCAGTACTTC. Amino acid sequence: CASSYGGRIQETQYF.

The chain carries TRBV28 and TRBJ1-2; 9 bases fit TRBD1. The J segment lost 2 bases and the V segment lost 8 bases, leaving 12 bases of the junction unmatched. Germline lookup yields CDR1 MDHEN and CDR2 SYDVKM. The CDR3 has 16 residues. The CDR3 protein is CASSPWGQGFNYGYTF. The CDR3 DNA reads TGTGCCAGCTCCCCCTGGGGACAGGGCTTCAACTATGGCTACACCTTC.

The chain is built from TRBV10-3 and TRBJ1-1; D ambiguous. Trimming removed 6 bases at V and 2 bases at J, with 10 bases between. The germline V gene encodes CDR1 ENHRY and CDR2 SYGVKD. The CDR3 totals 13 residues. Written as DNA, the CDR3 is TGTGCCATCAGCCTAGGACTAAACACTGAAGCTTTCTTT. This sequence encodes CAISLGLNTEAFF.

The chain is built from TRBV5-1 and TRBJ1-6, with 10 bases matching TRBD1. Germline loops: CDR1 SGHRS, CDR2 YFSETQ. The CDR3 runs to 14 residues. The V and J ends lost 4 bases and 10 bases, in that order; junction bases with no gene match: 5. The CDR3, as DNA: TGCGCCAGCAGCCGGGGGACAGGGGAATCACCCCTCCACTTT. Translating it yields CASSRGTGESPLHF.

V usage is TRBV7-3 and J usage is TRBJ2-2; D uncertain. CDR1 is SGHTA and CDR2 is FQGTGA in the germline V gene. CDR3 length equals 13 residues. V was clipped by 2 bases and J by 7 bases, with 8 bases between them. The CDR3 region is CASSLRPGGELFF. As DNA, the CDR3 is TGTGCCAGCAGCTTACGGCCGGGCGGGGAGCTGTTTTTT.

V is TRBV30 and J is TRBJ1-6, with 8 bases lining up with TRBD1. Per germline, CDR1 GTSNPN and CDR2 SVGIG (reference sequence). The junction had 5 bases not matched to a gene; V was cut back by 4 bases and J by 3 bases. This CDR3 spans 15 amino acids. The CDR3 DNA reads as TGTGCCTGGAAGCTGACAGGGGTCTATAATTCACCCCTCCACTTT. Protein sequence: CAWKLTGVYNSPLHF.

This chain connects TRBV9 to TRBJ2-7, with D possibly being TRBD1 (6 bases). The V end lost 7 bases, the J end lost 3 bases, and 17 bases lay between the germline ends. The CDR3 totals 14 residues. Per germline, CDR1 SGDLS and CDR2 YYNGEE. CDR3 sequence reads: CASGPLGQSYEQYF. Here the CDR3 DNA reads TGTGCCAGCGGACCTCTCGGACAGAGCTACGAGCAGTACTTC.

The rearrangement uses TRBV29-1 and TRBJ1-5, with 7 bases aligning to TRBD1. Trimming removed 3 bases from V and 5 bases from J; junction bases left unmatched: 4. The germline gives CDR1 SQVTM, CDR2 ANQGSEA. The CDR3 is 13 residues long. The chain's CDR3 is CSVETGIDQPQHF. Here the CDR3 DNA reads TGCAGCGTTGAGACAGGGATCGATCAGCCCCAGCATTTT.

The chain recombines TRBV6-1 with TRBJ1-5; possible D gene TRBD1, 5 bases. Germline V lookup: CDR1 MNHNS, CDR2 SASEGT. Trimming shortened V by 1 base and J by 3 bases, and 7 bases separated the two germline ends. The CDR3 runs to 14 residues. Written as DNA, the CDR3 is TGTGCCAGCAGTGAAGGACAGACCAATCAGCCCCAGCATTTT. Its protein product is CASSEGQTNQPQHF.

The V call is TRBV5-4, the J call TRBJ2-6; weak D call: TRBD1 (5 bases). V was shortened by 4 bases and J by 0 bases, with 11 bases between the two germline ends. The CDR3 extends over 16 amino acids. The germline V gene encodes CDR1 SGHNT and CDR2 YYREEE (reference sequence). CDR3 bases: TGTGCCAGCAGCACCCGACAGAGCTCTGGGGCCAACGTCCTGACTTTC. It translates to CASSTRQSSGANVLTF.